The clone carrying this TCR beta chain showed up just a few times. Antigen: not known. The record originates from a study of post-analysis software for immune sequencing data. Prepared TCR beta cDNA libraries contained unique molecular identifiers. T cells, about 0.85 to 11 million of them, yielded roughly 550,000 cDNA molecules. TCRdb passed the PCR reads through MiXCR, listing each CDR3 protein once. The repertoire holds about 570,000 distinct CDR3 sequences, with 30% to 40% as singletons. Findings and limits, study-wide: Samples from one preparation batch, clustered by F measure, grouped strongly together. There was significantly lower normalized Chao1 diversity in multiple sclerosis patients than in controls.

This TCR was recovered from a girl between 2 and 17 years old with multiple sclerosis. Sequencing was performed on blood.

In DNA form, the CDR3 reads TGCGCCAGCAGCCCCCGGACAGGGGGCGTATACGAGCAGTACTTC. It is translated as CASSPRTGGVYEQYF. The rearrangement joins TRBV5-1 to TRBJ2-7, with TRBD1 matching over 11 bases. J gave up 4 bases and V 4 bases, and 7 bases lay outside the gene matches. CDR1 is SGHRS and CDR2 is YFSETQ in the germline V gene. This CDR3 is 15 amino acids long.